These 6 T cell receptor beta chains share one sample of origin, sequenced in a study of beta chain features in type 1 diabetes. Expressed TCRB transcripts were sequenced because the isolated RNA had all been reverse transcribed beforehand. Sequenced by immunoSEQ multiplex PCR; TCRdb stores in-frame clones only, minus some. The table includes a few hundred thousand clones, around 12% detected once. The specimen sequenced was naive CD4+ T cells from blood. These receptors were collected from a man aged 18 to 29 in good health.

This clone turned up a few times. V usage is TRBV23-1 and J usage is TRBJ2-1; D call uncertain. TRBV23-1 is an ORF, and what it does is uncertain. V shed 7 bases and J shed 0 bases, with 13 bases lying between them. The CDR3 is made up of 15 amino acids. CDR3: CASTPRKSSYNEQFF. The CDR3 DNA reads TGCGCCAGCACCCCTAGGAAGAGCTCCTACAATGAGCAGTTCTTC.

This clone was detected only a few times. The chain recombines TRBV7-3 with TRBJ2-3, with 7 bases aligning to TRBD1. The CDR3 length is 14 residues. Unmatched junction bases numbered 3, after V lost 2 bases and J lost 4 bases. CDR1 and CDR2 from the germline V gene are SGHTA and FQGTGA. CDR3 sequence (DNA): TGTGCCAGCAGCTTACGACAGGGCTCAGATACGCAGTATTTT. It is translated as CASSLRQGSDTQYF.

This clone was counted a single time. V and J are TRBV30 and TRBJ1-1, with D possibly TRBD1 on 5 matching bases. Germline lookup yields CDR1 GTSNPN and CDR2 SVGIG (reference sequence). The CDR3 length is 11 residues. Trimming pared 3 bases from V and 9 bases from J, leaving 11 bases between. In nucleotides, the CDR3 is TGTGCCTGGAGGGTGGGACTGCAAGCTTTCTTT. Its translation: CAWRVGLQAFF.

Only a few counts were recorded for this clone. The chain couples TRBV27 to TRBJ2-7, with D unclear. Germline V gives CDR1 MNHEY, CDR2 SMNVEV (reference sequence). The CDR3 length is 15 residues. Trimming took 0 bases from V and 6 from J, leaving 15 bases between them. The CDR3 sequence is CASSLSYSRKTEQYF. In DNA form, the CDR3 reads TGTGCCAGCAGTTTATCGTACAGCCGAAAGACCGAGCAGTACTTC.

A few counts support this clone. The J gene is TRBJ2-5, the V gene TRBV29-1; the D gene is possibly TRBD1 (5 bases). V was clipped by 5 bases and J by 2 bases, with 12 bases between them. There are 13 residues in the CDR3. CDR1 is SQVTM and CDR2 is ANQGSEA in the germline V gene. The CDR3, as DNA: TGCAGCGTTCGACAGAGCGTTCAAGAGACCCAGTACTTC. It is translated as CSVRQSVQETQYF. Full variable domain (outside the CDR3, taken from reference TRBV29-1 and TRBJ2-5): SAVISQKPSRDICQRGTSLTIQCQVDSQVTMMFWYRQQPGQSLTLIATANQGSEATYESGFVIDKFPISRPNLTFSTLTVSNMSPEDSSIYLCSVRQSVQETQYFGPGTRLLVL.

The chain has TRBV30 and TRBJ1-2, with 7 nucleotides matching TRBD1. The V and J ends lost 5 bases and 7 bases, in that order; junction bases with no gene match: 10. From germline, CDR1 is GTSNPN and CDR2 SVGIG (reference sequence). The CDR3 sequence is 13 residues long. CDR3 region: CAWWVTGSGGYTF. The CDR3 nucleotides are TGTGCCTGGTGGGTGACAGGGTCAGGTGGCTACACCTTC.